This TCR beta chain was recorded in a study of response to subunit inactivated influenza vaccine. Per germline, CDR1 SGHVS and CDR2 FQNEAQ. CDR3 length: 14 residues. The V end lost 0 bases, the J end lost 2 bases, and 7 bases lay between the germline ends. A remark on this clonotype: Its target is unknown.

TCRdb reprocessed the RT-PCR reads via MiXCR and lists one record per CDR3 protein. The sample consists of about 480,000 distinct CDR3 sequences, approximately 11% of them appearing once. Findings and caveats of the study: Researchers suggested that each seasonal influenza vaccination recruits few new T cells.

The sequence was collected from a man in his fifties or sixties who received an inactivated influenza vaccine. The rearrangement joins TRBV7-8 to TRBJ2-5; D not certain. The sample here was PBMCs from blood, taken 45 days after vaccination. CDR3 in DNA: TGTGCCAGCAGCTTAGCGGACCAACAAGAGACCCAGTACTTC. Translating gives CASSLADQQETQYF.